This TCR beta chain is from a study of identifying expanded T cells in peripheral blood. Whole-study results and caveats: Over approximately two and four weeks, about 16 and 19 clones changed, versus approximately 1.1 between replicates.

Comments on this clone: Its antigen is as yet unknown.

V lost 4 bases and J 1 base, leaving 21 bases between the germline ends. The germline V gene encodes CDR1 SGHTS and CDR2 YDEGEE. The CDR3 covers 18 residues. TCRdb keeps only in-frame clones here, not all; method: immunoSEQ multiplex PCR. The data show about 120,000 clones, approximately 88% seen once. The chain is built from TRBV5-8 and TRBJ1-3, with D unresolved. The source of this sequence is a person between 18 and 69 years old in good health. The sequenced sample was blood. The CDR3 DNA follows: TGTGCCAGCAGCCCCAAGGTCGGCACCTTGGGATCTGGAAACACCATATATTTT. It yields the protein CASSPKVGTLGSGNTIYF.